This TCR beta chain was identified during a study of blood T cell repertoires in COVID-19 (TCRdb year 2020). For context, the study as a whole: Samples from collaborators originated in the United States, Italy and Spain and spanned both the acute and convalescent phases of COVID-19. HLA class I and class II types, where available, came from metadata supplied by the sample provider rather than from assay-based typing. Sample metadata almost always included a de-identified subject ID, COVID-19 status, age in years and sex. The samples were drawn from two sources: the first 160 participants of the ongoing ImmuneRACE study, and 1,254 subjects contributed by 6 global collaborators. Deeply sampled blood TCRbeta repertoires from subjects exposed to, actively infected with, or recovered from COVID-19 were included in the dataset. A freely available public database, intended as a resource for researchers studying the immune response to SARS-CoV-2, is where the repertoires were released. The prospective study material was composed of cDNA or gDNA derived from T cells, B-cell-depleted T cells, or PBMCs. General study outcomes and caveats: The amount of clinical and demographic metadata varied by source and participant and was provided uncurated.

On this clone itself: Its antigen is unknown. The record has no base qualities; no much larger clone is one base away.

The collaborating institutions used their own protocols to collect whole blood in K2EDTA tubes. Collaborator samples were shipped for TCRbeta analysis as frozen whole blood, isolated PBMCs, or DNA extracted from either sample type. The immunoSEQ Assay, a bias-controlled multiplex PCR, was used to amplify TCRbeta CDR3 regions from genomic DNA. The study's own analysis went as follows. The number of nucleated cells in each sample was estimated from the amplification of reference gene primers within the assay. To quantify the absolute abundance of each unique TCRbeta CDR3 rearrangement, sequence reads were collapsed and filtered. For each sample, productive Simpson clonality was calculated as the square root of Simpson's diversity index across productive rearrangements. The source is immuneACCESS, and TCRdb retained only in-frame sequences with V and J called. Part of the clones is not carried over; for the studies checked, unresolved V genes explain less than half of this, and the remainder is unexplained. The DNA was the basis for D and trimming; V, J and clone size are from that table. The sample has roughly 150,000 clones on record, roughly 72% of them singletons. The ten largest clones capture roughly 3.5% of the sample.

The germline V gene (reference sequence) specifies SEHNR as CDR1 and FQNEAQ as CDR2. The CDR3, from cysteine to phenylalanine, totals 16 residues. Only CDR3 DNA is held: 48 bases, read in frame from base 1. V is pruned by 6 bases and J by 10 bases, leaving 16 bases of the junction without a gene match. The receptor was isolated from a woman aged 80 or over with acute or convalescent COVID-19. The chain joins TRBV7-9 to TRBJ2-1; the central 9 bases match TRBD1. Sequences were obtained from peripheral blood. The bases read TGTGCCAGCAGTTCACCCGGGACAGGGTTCTACAGAGAGCAGTTCTTC. Its protein is CASSSPGTGFYREQFF.